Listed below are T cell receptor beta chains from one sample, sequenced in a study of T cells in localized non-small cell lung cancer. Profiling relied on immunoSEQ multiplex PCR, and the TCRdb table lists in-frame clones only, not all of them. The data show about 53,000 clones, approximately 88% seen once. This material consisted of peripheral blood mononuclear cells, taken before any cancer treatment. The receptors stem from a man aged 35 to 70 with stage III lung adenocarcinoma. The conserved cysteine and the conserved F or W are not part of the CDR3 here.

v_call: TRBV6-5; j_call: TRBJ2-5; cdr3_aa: ASSYLPGETQY
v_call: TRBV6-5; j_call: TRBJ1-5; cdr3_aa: ASSLRDSNQPQH
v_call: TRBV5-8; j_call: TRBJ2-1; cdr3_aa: ASSTGTSTGEQF
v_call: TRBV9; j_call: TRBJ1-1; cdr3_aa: ASSDPTDTTNTEAF
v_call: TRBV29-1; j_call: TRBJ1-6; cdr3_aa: ITGTTVNNSPLH
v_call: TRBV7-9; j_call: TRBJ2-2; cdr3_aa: ASSLVGTGVNTGELF
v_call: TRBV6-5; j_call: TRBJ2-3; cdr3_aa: ASSYSFGEDTQY
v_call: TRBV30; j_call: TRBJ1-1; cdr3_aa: AWSIGREAF
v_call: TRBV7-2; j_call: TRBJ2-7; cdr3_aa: ASSRAGGDYEQY
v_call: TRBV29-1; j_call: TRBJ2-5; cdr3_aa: SVAGQIQETQY
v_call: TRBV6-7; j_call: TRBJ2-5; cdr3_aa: ASSYCGGEAETQY
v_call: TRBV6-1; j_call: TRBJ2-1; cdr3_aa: ASSAAGGPPYNEQF
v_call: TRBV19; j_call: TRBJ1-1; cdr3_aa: ASSISKRRSGEAF
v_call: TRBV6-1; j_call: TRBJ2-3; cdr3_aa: ASSENGRNTDTQY
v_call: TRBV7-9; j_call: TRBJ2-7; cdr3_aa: ASSLEVAGDYEQY
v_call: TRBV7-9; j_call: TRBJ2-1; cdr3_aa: ASSIDSGTHEQF
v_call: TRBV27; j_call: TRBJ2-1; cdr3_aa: ASSLTVEPGPTLSYNEQF
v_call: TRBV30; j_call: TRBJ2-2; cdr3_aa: AWSLSYTSGSETGELF
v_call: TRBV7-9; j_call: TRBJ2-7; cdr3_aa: ASSSQGDRNEQY
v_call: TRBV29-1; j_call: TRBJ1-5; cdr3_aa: SVADRAGNQPQH
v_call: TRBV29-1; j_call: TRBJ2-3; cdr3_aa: STKGLAGADTQY
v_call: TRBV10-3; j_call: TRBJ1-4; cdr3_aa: AIRDTNEKLF
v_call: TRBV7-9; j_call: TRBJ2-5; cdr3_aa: ASGRQGQY
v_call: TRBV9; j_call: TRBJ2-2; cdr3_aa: ATSKGLNTGELF
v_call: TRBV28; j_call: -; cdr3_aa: ATSQTRSSYEQY